The 15 T cell receptor beta chains in this list originate from one sample, sequenced in a study of neurological immune-mediated disorders. TCRdb re-called the 5' RACE reads through MiXCR, storing one row per CDR3 protein. This table holds 50,000 or so distinct CDR3 sequences, around 25% found once. The sample consisted of PBMCs. The receptors originated from a woman in her seventies in good health.

This clonotype was observed many times. The chain combines TRBV7-6 with TRBJ2-7; D gene ambiguous. The V and J ends lost 0 bases and 2 bases respectively, with 5 bases between them. The germline gives CDR1 SGHVS, CDR2 FNYEAQ. The CDR3 covers 13 residues. This CDR3 is CASSLAWTYEQYF. CDR3 nucleotide sequence: TGTGCCAGCAGCTTAGCCTGGACCTACGAGCAGTACTTC.

This clonotype was seen at least ten times. The chain has TRBV10-3 and TRBJ2-3; 7 nucleotides align to TRBD1. Germline lookup yields CDR1 ENHRY and CDR2 SYGVKD. Trimming took 7 bases from V and 7 from J; bases not matched to a gene: 11. The CDR3 length is 14 residues. CDR3 residues: CAINRDSAGNTQYF. CDR3 in DNA: TGTGCCATCAATCGGGACAGTGCTGGGAATACGCAGTATTTT.

The chain uses TRBV9 and TRBJ2-1; 12 bases are shared with TRBD2. The CDR3 spans 20 residues. Germline lookup yields CDR1 SGDLS and CDR2 YYNGEE. With V trimmed by 0 bases and J by 0 bases, 10 bases remained unmatched. In DNA, the CDR3 is TGTGCCAGCAGCGTAGAACCGGGACTAGCGGGCAAGAGCTCCTACAATGAGCAGTTCTTC. It codes for CASSVEPGLAGKSSYNEQFF.

This clonotype was counted only a few times. V is TRBV15 and J is TRBJ1-4, with 7 bases identical to TRBD1. The CDR3 loop spans 17 amino acids. Germline CDR1 and CDR2: LNHNV and YYDKDF (reference sequence). J lost 5 bases, V lost 4 bases, and 13 bases had no gene match. CDR3 amino acids: CATSIGTGTVKNEKLFF. The CDR3 region has the DNA TGTGCCACCAGCATCGGGACCGGGACAGTCAAGAATGAAAAACTGTTTTTT.

V and J are TRBV7-6 and TRBJ1-4; D ambiguous. Trimming shortened V by 5 bases and J by 0 bases, and 10 bases separated the two germline ends. Germline CDR1 is SGHVS and CDR2 is FNYEAQ. There are 15 residues in the CDR3. The DNA for the CDR3 is TGTGCCAGCAGCCCCCCATCCGCAACTAATGAAAAACTGTTTTTT. Its translation: CASSPPSATNEKLFF.

This clonotype was counted many times. V usage is TRBV7-8 and J usage is TRBJ1-5; D is uncertain. The CDR3 loop spans 12 amino acids. V lost 3 bases and J 7 bases, leaving 7 bases between the germline ends. CDR1 and CDR2 from the germline V gene are SGHVS and FQNEAQ. CDR3 amino acids: CASSFILQPQHF. CDR3 coding DNA: TGTGCCAGCAGCTTTATTTTGCAGCCCCAGCATTTT.

Many counts were recorded for this clonotype. The chain couples TRBV5-1 to TRBJ1-1; D is ambiguous. CDR1 and CDR2 from the germline V gene are SGHRS and YFSETQ. Trimming shortened V by 5 bases and J by 4 bases, and 15 bases separated the two germline ends. The CDR3 has 14 amino acids. The CDR3 bases are TGCGCCAGCAGTCTTCGGCAGGCGGGCACTGAAGCTTTCTTT. This sequence encodes CASSLRQAGTEAFF.

This clonotype was counted ten times or more. V gene TRBV6-2 or TRBV6-3 combines with J gene TRBJ2-1; 11 positions match TRBD2. Germline V lookup: CDR1 MNHEY, CDR2 SVGEGT. Losses at the gene ends were 6 bases for V and 4 bases for J; bases not matched to a gene: 8. The CDR3 extends over 16 amino acids. Here the CDR3 DNA reads TGTGCCAGCAGATTTAGCGGGGGGGGCTTTTACAATGAGCAGTTCTTC. Translation gives CASRFSGGGFYNEQFF.

The rearrangement uses TRBV27 and TRBJ1-4; TRBD1 might be the D (5 bases). The CDR3 sequence is 16 residues long. Germline CDR1 reads MNHEY; CDR2 reads SMNVEV (reference sequence). V lost 6 bases to trimming and J lost 1 base, with 15 bases between them. In DNA form, the CDR3 reads TGTGCCAGCAGCCCCTCAGGGTTGGGAACTAATGAAAAACTGTTTTTT. It translates to CASSPSGLGTNEKLFF.

The rearrangement joins TRBV10-3 to TRBJ2-1, with 10 bases that match TRBD2. The CDR3 is 14 amino acids. In germline, CDR1 is ENHRY, CDR2 SYGVKD. J was trimmed by 4 bases and V by 6 bases; bases with no gene match: 3. Here the CDR3 DNA reads TGTGCCATCAGCGGGACTAGCGAATACAATGAGCAGTTCTTC. Protein: CAISGTSEYNEQFF.

The chain has TRBV5-1 and TRBJ2-2, with 8 bases fitting TRBD1. The V and J ends lost 4 bases and 6 bases, in that order; junction bases with no gene match: 14. This CDR3 is 17 amino acids long. The germline CDR1 and CDR2 sequences are SGHRS and YFSETQ. In DNA, the CDR3 is TGCGCCAGCAGCGCTAACGCTCTTGGACAGGGTCCCGGGGAGCTGTTTTTT. The encoded protein is CASSANALGQGPGELFF.

This rearrangement joins TRBV7-8 to TRBJ2-6, with 9 bases identical to TRBD1. Trimming at V came to 3 bases and at J to 0 bases, leaving 9 bases not matched to a gene. Germline V lookup: CDR1 SGHVS, CDR2 FQNEAQ. This CDR3 has 19 amino acids. For the CDR3, the DNA is TGTGCCAGCAGCTTCAGGGGACAGGGTCAGGGCTCTGGGGCCAACGTCCTGACTTTC. It specifies CASSFRGQGQGSGANVLTF.

Many counts were recorded for this clonotype. The gene calls are TRBV7-2 and TRBJ2-6, with D possibly being TRBD1 or TRBD2 (5 bases each). V dropped 5 bases and J dropped 2 bases, with 10 bases sitting between them. Germline V CDR1 and CDR2: SGHTA, FQGNSA. The CDR3 is made up of 15 amino acids. The CDR3 DNA follows: TGTGCCAGCAGCCCGGGGCTAACTGGGGCCAACGTCCTGACTTTC. This sequence encodes CASSPGLTGANVLTF.

At least ten counts were recorded for this clonotype. The chain has TRBV7-2 and TRBJ1-5; D call uncertain. Germline CDR1 SGHTA, CDR2 FQGNSA. The CDR3 contains 14 residues. V was pared by 2 bases and J by 2 bases, with 7 bases between. CDR3 sequence: CASSLRRGNQPQHF. For the CDR3, the DNA is TGTGCCAGCAGCTTAAGACGGGGCAATCAGCCCCAGCATTTT.

This clonotype has ten or more counts. The chain joins TRBV9 to TRBJ1-1, with 7 bases fitting TRBD1. V trimming: 2 bases; J trimming: 4 bases; junction bases outside the gene matches: 5. This CDR3 is built from 14 residues. Germline values: CDR1 SGDLS, CDR2 YYNGEE. The chain's CDR3 is CASSVQTGSTEAFF. CDR3 DNA sequence: TGTGCCAGCAGCGTCCAGACAGGGAGCACTGAAGCTTTCTTT.